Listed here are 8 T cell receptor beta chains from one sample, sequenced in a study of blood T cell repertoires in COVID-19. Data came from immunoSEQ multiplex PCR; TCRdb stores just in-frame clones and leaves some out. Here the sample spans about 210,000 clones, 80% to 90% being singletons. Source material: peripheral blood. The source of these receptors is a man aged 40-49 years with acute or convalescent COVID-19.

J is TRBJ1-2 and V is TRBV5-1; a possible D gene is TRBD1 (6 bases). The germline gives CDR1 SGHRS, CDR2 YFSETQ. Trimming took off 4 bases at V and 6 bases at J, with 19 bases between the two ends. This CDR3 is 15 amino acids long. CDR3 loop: CASSPGQREYHGYTF. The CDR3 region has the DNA TGCGCCAGCAGCCCCGGACAGAGAGAGTACCATGGCTACACCTTC.

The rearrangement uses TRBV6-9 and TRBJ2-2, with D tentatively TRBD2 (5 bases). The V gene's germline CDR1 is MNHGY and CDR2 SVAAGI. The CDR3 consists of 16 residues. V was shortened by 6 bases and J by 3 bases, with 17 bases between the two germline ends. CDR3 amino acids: CASSYGARLYTGELFF. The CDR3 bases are TGTGCCAGCAGCTACGGCGCGAGACTATACACCGGGGAGCTGTTTTTT.

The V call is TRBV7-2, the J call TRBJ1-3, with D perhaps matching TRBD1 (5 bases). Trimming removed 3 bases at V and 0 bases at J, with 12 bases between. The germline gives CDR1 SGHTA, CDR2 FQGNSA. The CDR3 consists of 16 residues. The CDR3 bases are TGTGCCAGCAGCTTGGGAGGGGACCTCTCTGGAAACACCATATATTTT. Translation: CASSLGGDLSGNTIYF.

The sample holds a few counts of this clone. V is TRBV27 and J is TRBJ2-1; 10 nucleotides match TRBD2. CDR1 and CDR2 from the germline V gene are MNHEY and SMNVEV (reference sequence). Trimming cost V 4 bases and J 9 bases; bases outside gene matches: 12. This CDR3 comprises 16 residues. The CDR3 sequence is CASSSLASGSQTEQFF. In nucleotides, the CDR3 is TGTGCCAGCAGTTCCTTGGCTAGCGGGAGCCAGACTGAGCAGTTCTTC.

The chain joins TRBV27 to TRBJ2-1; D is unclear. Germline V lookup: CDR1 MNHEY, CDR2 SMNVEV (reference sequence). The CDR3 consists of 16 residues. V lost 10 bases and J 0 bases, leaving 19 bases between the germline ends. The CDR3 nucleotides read TGTGCCACCACGTCGCAGCACCGGAGCTCCTACAATGAGCAGTTCTTC. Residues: CATTSQHRSSYNEQFF.

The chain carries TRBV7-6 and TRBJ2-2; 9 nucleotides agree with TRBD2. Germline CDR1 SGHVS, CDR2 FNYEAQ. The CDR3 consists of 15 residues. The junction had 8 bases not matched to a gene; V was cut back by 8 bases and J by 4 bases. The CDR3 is CASQLGLATTGELFF. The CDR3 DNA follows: TGTGCCAGCCAGTTGGGACTAGCTACCACCGGGGAGCTGTTTTTT.

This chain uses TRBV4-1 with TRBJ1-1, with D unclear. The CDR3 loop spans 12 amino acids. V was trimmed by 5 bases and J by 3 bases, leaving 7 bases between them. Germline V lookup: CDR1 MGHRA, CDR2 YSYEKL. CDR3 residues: CASSSRDTEAFF. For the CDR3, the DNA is TGCGCCAGCAGCTCCCGGGACACTGAAGCTTTCTTT.

This chain's CDR3 is CASHGEGTLRGNQPQHF. CDR3 DNA sequence: TGTGCCAGTCATGGGGAGGGTACATTGAGAGGCAATCAGCCCCAGCATTTT. The chain couples TRBV19 to TRBJ1-5; D is unresolved. The V gene lost 8 bases and the J gene lost 2 bases, with 22 bases spanning the gap. CDR3 length: 17 amino acids. Germline loops: CDR1 LNHDA, CDR2 SQIVND (reference sequence). Full variable domain (rest looked up from reference TRBV19 and TRBJ1-5): DGGITQSPKYLFRKEGQNVTLSCEQNLNHDAMYWYRQDPGQGLRLIYYSQIVNDFQKGDIAEGYSVSREKKESFPLTVTSAQKNPTAFYLCASHGEGTLRGNQPQHFGDGTRLSIL.